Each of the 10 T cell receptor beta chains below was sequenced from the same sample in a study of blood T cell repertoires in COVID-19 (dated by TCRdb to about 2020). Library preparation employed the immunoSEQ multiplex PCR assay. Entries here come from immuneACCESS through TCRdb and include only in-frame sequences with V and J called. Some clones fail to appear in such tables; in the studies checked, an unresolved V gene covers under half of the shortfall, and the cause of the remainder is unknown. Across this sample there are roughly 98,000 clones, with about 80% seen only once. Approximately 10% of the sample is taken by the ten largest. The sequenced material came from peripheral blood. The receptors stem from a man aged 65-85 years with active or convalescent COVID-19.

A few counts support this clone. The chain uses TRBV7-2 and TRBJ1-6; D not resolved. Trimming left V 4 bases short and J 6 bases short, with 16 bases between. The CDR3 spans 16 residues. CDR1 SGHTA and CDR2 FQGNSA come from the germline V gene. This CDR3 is CASSSYPPRANSPLHF. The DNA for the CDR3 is TGTGCCAGCAGCTCGTACCCCCCGAGGGCTAATTCACCCCTCCACTTT.

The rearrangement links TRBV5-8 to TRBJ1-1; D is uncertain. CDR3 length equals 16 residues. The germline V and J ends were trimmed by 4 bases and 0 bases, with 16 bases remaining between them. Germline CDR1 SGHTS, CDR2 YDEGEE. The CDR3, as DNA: TGTGCCAGCAGCAGCGGGCGGAGGTTACTGAACACTGAAGCTTTCTTT. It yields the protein CASSSGRRLLNTEAFF.

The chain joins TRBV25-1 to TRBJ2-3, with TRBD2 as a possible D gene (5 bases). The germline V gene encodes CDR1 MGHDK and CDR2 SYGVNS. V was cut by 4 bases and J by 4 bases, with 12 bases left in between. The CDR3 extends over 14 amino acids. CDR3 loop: CASSAPSRADTQYF. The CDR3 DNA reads TGTGCCAGCAGTGCCCCATCGCGGGCAGATACGCAGTATTTT.

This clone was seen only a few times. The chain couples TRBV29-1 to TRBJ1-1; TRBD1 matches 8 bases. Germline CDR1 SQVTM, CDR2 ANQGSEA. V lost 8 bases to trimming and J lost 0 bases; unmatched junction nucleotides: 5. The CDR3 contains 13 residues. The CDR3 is CSPGTGMNTEAFF. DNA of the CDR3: TGCAGCCCTGGGACAGGTATGAACACTGAAGCTTTCTTT. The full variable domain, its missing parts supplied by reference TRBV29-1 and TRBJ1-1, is SAVISQKPSRDICQRGTSLTIQCQVDSQVTMMFWYRQQPGQSLTLIATANQGSEATYESGFVIDKFPISRPNLTFSTLTVSNMSPEDSSIYLCSPGTGMNTEAFFGQGTRLTVV.

The CDR3 spells CASSPLGQGDYGYTF. The CDR3 DNA sequence: TGTGCCAGCTCACCCCTGGGACAGGGCGACTATGGCTACACCTTC. The chain combines TRBV18 with TRBJ1-2, with 9 bases identical to TRBD1. Germline CDR1 reads KGHSH; CDR2 reads LQKENI. V trimming: 3 bases; J trimming: 3 bases; junction bases outside the gene matches: 5. The CDR3 consists of 15 residues.

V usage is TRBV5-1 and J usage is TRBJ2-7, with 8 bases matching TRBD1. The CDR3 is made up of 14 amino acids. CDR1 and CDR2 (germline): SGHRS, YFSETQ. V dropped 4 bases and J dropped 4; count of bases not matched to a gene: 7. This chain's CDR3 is CASSGRQGSYEQYF. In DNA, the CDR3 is TGCGCCAGCAGCGGCCGACAGGGGAGTTACGAGCAGTACTTC.

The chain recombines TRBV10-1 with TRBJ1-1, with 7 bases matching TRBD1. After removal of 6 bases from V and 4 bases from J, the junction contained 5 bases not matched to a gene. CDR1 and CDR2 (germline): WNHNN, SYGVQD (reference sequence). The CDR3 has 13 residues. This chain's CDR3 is CASSSQGGTEAFF. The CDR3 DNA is TGCGCCAGCAGCTCGCAGGGGGGCACTGAAGCTTTCTTT.

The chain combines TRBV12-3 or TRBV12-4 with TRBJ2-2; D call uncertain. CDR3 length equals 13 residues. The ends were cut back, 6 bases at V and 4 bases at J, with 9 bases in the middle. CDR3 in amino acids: CASRLTATGELFF. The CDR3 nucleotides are TGTGCCAGCAGGCTAACAGCCACCGGGGAGCTGTTTTTT.

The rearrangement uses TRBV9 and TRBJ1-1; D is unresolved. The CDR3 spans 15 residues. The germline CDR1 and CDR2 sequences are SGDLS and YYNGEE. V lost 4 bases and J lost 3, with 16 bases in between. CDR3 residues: CASSRGGPTDTEAFF. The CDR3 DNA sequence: TGTGCCAGCAGCAGAGGAGGCCCTACCGACACTGAAGCTTTCTTT.

The CDR3 is CSVEIVRGWNEQFF. The CDR3 bases are TGCAGCGTTGAGATCGTCAGGGGTTGGAATGAGCAGTTCTTC. The chain recombines TRBV29-1 with TRBJ2-1; a weak D match, TRBD1 (6 bases). V was shortened by 3 bases and J by 7 bases, with 16 bases between the two germline ends. Germline V gene sequence: CDR1 SQVTM, CDR2 ANQGSEA. The CDR3 is 14 amino acids.